Listed here is a single T cell receptor (beta chain). Its antigen is undetermined. The CDR3 runs 14 residues. The germline V gene has CDR1 SGHTA and CDR2 FQGTGA. Trimming shortened V by 1 base and J by 3 bases, and 9 bases separated the two germline ends. This sample stems from a study of T cell responses to AZD1222 COVID-19 vaccine. This table comes from immunoSEQ multiplex PCR, and its TCRdb copy is limited to in-frame clones, with some not included. The repertoire holds over 150,000 clones, 92% seen once, with 4.4% in the top ten. Findings of the study overall: Of the AZD1222 recipients, only 6 or 7 were seropositive at baseline. White British ancestry dominated among donors, who included more females, and clonal diversity was possibly underestimated.

The chain carries TRBV7-3 and TRBJ2-5, with D hard to call. The sample here was peripheral blood, taken on day 0 of MenACWY control vaccination. The source of this sequence is an adult in good health. CDR3 region: CASSLNGQEETQYF. The DNA for the CDR3 is TGTGCCAGCAGCTTAAACGGTCAGGAAGAGACCCAGTACTTC.